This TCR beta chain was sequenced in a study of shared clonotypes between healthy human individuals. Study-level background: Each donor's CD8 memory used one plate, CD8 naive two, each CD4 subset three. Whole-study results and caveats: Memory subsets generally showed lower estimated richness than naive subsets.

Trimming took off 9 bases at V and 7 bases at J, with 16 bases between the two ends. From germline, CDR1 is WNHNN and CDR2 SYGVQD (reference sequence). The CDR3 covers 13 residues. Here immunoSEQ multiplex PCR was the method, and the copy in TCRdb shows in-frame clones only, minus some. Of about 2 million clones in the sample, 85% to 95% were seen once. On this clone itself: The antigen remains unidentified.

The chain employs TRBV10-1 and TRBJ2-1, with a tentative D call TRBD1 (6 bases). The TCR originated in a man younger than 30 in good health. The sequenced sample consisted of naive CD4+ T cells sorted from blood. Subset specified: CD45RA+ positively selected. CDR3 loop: CARGAGAQNEQFF. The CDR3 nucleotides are TGCGCCAGAGGGGCAGGGGCTCAGAATGAGCAGTTCTTC.